The rows below give T cell receptor beta chains drawn from one sample of a study of blood T cell repertoires in COVID-19. The assay was immunoSEQ multiplex PCR, and TCRdb's table has in-frame clones only and misses some. The sample lists about 90,000 clones; about 80% were seen once. Material for sequencing was peripheral blood. All receptors derive from a man between 65 and 85 years old with acute or convalescent COVID-19. The CDR3 runs from the conserved cysteine through the conserved F or W. The D gene is left open where the match is weak. The size of a clone is reported for some rows only, either as once, few or many, or as a class for expanded clones.

clone_size: NA; v_call: TRBV7-3; j_call: TRBJ2-2; d_call: TRBD2; cdr3_nt: TGTGCCAGCAGTCGCGTCGGACTAGAAGTTGATGCAACCGGGGAGCTGTTTTTT; cdr3_aa: CASSRVGLEVDATGELFF
clone_size: NA; v_call: TRBV3-1/TRBV3-2; j_call: TRBJ1-5; d_call: TRBD1; cdr3_nt: TGTGCCAGCAGCCATGGTACAGGGGCCCAGCATTTT; cdr3_aa: CASSHGTGAQHF
clone_size: NA; v_call: TRBV7-3; j_call: TRBJ2-5; d_call: TRBD1; cdr3_nt: TGTGCCAGCAGCGCCCAGCCTCGACAGGGGGCAGGGGAGACCCAGTACTTC; cdr3_aa: CASSAQPRQGAGETQYF
clone_size: NA; v_call: TRBV30; j_call: TRBJ2-3; d_call: NA; cdr3_nt: TGTGCCTGGAGTACAGGGATGACAGATACGCAGTATTTT; cdr3_aa: CAWSTGMTDTQYF
clone_size: few; v_call: TRBV4-1; j_call: TRBJ2-5; d_call: TRBD2; cdr3_nt: TGCGCCAGCAGCCAAGTTGGGGGGGTAGGAGAGACCCAGTACTTC; cdr3_aa: CASSQVGGVGETQYF
clone_size: NA; v_call: TRBV5-4; j_call: TRBJ1-1; d_call: NA; cdr3_nt: TGTGCCAGCAGCCAACCGACAGCGGGGCCCACTGAAGCTTTCTTT; cdr3_aa: CASSQPTAGPTEAFF
clone_size: NA; v_call: TRBV19; j_call: TRBJ1-1; d_call: NA; cdr3_nt: TGTGCCAGTATTTCCCAGGGTTACAACACTGAAGCTTTCTTT; cdr3_aa: CASISQGYNTEAFF
clone_size: NA; v_call: TRBV28; j_call: TRBJ1-6; d_call: TRBD1; cdr3_nt: TGTGCCAGCACCATCGGGACAGCATATAATTCACCCCTCCACTTT; cdr3_aa: CASTIGTAYNSPLHF
clone_size: NA; v_call: TRBV28; j_call: TRBJ1-5; d_call: NA; cdr3_nt: TGTGCCAGCAGTTTGCTGACAGAAAGCAATCAGCCCCAGCATTTT; cdr3_aa: CASSLLTESNQPQHF
clone_size: few; v_call: TRBV28; j_call: TRBJ2-7; d_call: NA; cdr3_nt: TGTGCCAGCAAGTTAAGCGGACGGTCCTACGAGCAGTACTTC; cdr3_aa: CASKLSGRSYEQYF
clone_size: NA; v_call: TRBV11-1; j_call: TRBJ2-5; d_call: NA; cdr3_nt: TGTGCCAGCAGCTTAGAATTACAAGAGACCCAGTACTTC; cdr3_aa: CASSLELQETQYF
clone_size: NA; v_call: TRBV10-2; j_call: TRBJ2-1; d_call: NA; cdr3_nt: TGCGCCAGCGCCCTCGGGGTCGAGCAGTTCTTC; cdr3_aa: CASALGVEQFF
clone_size: NA; v_call: TRBV30; j_call: TRBJ1-6; d_call: NA; cdr3_nt: TGTGCCTTCACTAAAGGAGGGAATTCACCCCTCCACTTT; cdr3_aa: CAFTKGGNSPLHF
clone_size: NA; v_call: TRBV19; j_call: TRBJ1-1; d_call: NA; cdr3_nt: TGTGCCAGTAGTGTAGGGACCCAGGGGAGTGGAACTGAAGCTTTCTTT; cdr3_aa: CASSVGTQGSGTEAFF
clone_size: once; v_call: TRBV6-1; j_call: TRBJ1-1; d_call: TRBD1; cdr3_nt: TGTGCCAGCAGTGAAGTAACAGGGGCGAACACTGAAGCTTTCTTT; cdr3_aa: CASSEVTGANTEAFF
clone_size: NA; v_call: TRBV9; j_call: TRBJ2-1; d_call: TRBD2; cdr3_nt: TGTGCCAGCAGCGTAGAAGCGGGAGGCCCCAATGAGCAGTTCTTC; cdr3_aa: CASSVEAGGPNEQFF
clone_size: NA; v_call: TRBV6-1; j_call: TRBJ2-2; d_call: TRBD2; cdr3_nt: TGTGCCAGCAGTGAAGCTCGGGGGAGGGACACCGGGGAGCTGTTTTTT; cdr3_aa: CASSEARGRDTGELFF
clone_size: NA; v_call: TRBV18; j_call: TRBJ1-6; d_call: TRBD1; cdr3_nt: TGTGCCAGCTCACGGGACAGAAATAATTCACCCCTCCACTTT; cdr3_aa: CASSRDRNNSPLHF
clone_size: once; v_call: TRBV7-2; j_call: TRBJ2-5; d_call: TRBD2; cdr3_nt: TGTGCCAGCAGCTTAGCTAGCGGGGGGTACCAAGAGACCCAGTACTTC; cdr3_aa: CASSLASGGYQETQYF
clone_size: NA; v_call: TRBV6-5; j_call: TRBJ1-2; d_call: TRBD1; cdr3_nt: TGTGCCAGCAGTTATGATTCAGGACAGGGGGCGGATGGCTACACCTTC; cdr3_aa: CASSYDSGQGADGYTF
clone_size: NA; v_call: TRBV5-1; j_call: TRBJ2-3; d_call: TRBD1; cdr3_nt: TGCGCCAGCAGCCTCACAGGGGGTCTGAGTGAGGCGCAGTATTTT; cdr3_aa: CASSLTGGLSEAQYF
clone_size: few; v_call: TRBV27; j_call: TRBJ1-6; d_call: NA; cdr3_nt: TGTGCCAGCAGGGAGTTTAATTCACCCCTCCACTTT; cdr3_aa: CASREFNSPLHF
clone_size: once; v_call: TRBV19; j_call: TRBJ1-2; d_call: NA; cdr3_nt: TGTGCCAGTAGTATTTTAGGGGCGAACTATGGCTACACCTTC; cdr3_aa: CASSILGANYGYTF
clone_size: NA; v_call: TRBV13; j_call: TRBJ1-1; d_call: NA; cdr3_nt: TGTGCCAGCAGCTTAAACCAGGGCTGGAACACTGAAGCTTTCTTT; cdr3_aa: CASSLNQGWNTEAFF
clone_size: NA; v_call: TRBV19; j_call: TRBJ1-2; d_call: TRBD1; cdr3_nt: TGTGCCAGTAGCATTCTGCCTCAGGGGGCCAGCGGCTACACCTTC; cdr3_aa: CASSILPQGASGYTF
clone_size: NA; v_call: TRBV5-4; j_call: TRBJ1-1; d_call: NA; cdr3_nt: TGTGCCAGCAGAGCGGGCTTTATGAACACTGAAGCTTTCTTT; cdr3_aa: CASRAGFMNTEAFF
clone_size: NA; v_call: TRBV29-1; j_call: TRBJ2-3; d_call: TRBD1; cdr3_nt: TGCAGCGCTAACGTAGGGGGCATCACAGATACGCAGTATTTT; cdr3_aa: CSANVGGITDTQYF
clone_size: NA; v_call: TRBV5-1; j_call: TRBJ1-1; d_call: TRBD1; cdr3_nt: TGCGCCAGCAGCGCCACTGGACAGGGTAATTTTCGGAACACTGAAGCTTTCTTT; cdr3_aa: CASSATGQGNFRNTEAFF
clone_size: NA; v_call: TRBV6-5; j_call: TRBJ1-2; d_call: NA; cdr3_nt: TGTGCCAGCAGCTCCACAAAGGGGATTGGCTACACCTTC; cdr3_aa: CASSSTKGIGYTF
clone_size: NA; v_call: TRBV6-5; j_call: TRBJ1-1; d_call: NA; cdr3_nt: TGTGCCAGCCGATGGGACAACTTAAACACTGAAGCTTTCTTT; cdr3_aa: CASRWDNLNTEAFF
clone_size: NA; v_call: TRBV24-1; j_call: TRBJ2-3; d_call: TRBD2; cdr3_nt: TGTGCCACCAGTGACAATCGTATAGCGGGAATTATGTCAGATACGCAGTATTTT; cdr3_aa: CATSDNRIAGIMSDTQYF
clone_size: NA; v_call: TRBV4-2; j_call: TRBJ2-7; d_call: TRBD2; cdr3_nt: TGTGCCAGCAGCCAAGACCTGGCTAGCGGGGCGGACTATACCTACGAGCAGTACTTC; cdr3_aa: CASSQDLASGADYTYEQYF
clone_size: NA; v_call: TRBV4-2; j_call: TRBJ1-2; d_call: NA; cdr3_nt: TGTGCCAGCAGCCAAGATGTACGGGTCGGCTATGGCTACACCTTC; cdr3_aa: CASSQDVRVGYGYTF
clone_size: few; v_call: TRBV19; j_call: TRBJ1-1; d_call: TRBD1; cdr3_nt: TGTGCCAGTAGTCCCCGGGACAGGGGGCGCTACACTGAAGCTTTCTTT; cdr3_aa: CASSPRDRGRYTEAFF
clone_size: NA; v_call: TRBV5-4; j_call: TRBJ1-1; d_call: TRBD1; cdr3_nt: TGTGCCAGCAGCTTGGGACAGGGAATGAACACTGAAGCTTTCTTT; cdr3_aa: CASSLGQGMNTEAFF
clone_size: many; v_call: TRBV19; j_call: TRBJ1-5; d_call: TRBD1; cdr3_nt: TGTGCCAGTAGTCCGGGACAGGGCTTTTTCCGTCAGCCCCAGCATTTT; cdr3_aa: CASSPGQGFFRQPQHF
clone_size: NA; v_call: TRBV7-8; j_call: TRBJ1-1; d_call: NA; cdr3_nt: TGTGCCAGCACCCTTCGGAACACTGAAGCTTTCTTT; cdr3_aa: CASTLRNTEAFF
clone_size: NA; v_call: TRBV25-1; j_call: TRBJ2-1; d_call: NA; cdr3_nt: TGTGCCAGCAGTCGTCCCGACAGCGTTTCAGGAGAGCAGTTCTTC; cdr3_aa: CASSRPDSVSGEQFF
clone_size: NA; v_call: TRBV27; j_call: TRBJ1-1; d_call: TRBD1; cdr3_nt: TGTGCCAGCAGTTTATCCCGAATTACAGGGGGTGAAGCTTTCTTT; cdr3_aa: CASSLSRITGGEAFF
clone_size: NA; v_call: TRBV5-1; j_call: TRBJ2-1; d_call: NA; cdr3_nt: TGCGCCAGCAGCTATCAGGGACAACTTTACAATGAGCAGTTCTTC; cdr3_aa: CASSYQGQLYNEQFF
clone_size: NA; v_call: TRBV6-6; j_call: TRBJ1-3; d_call: TRBD1; cdr3_nt: TGTGCCAGCAGCGGGACAGTCTCTGGAAACACCATATATTTT; cdr3_aa: CASSGTVSGNTIYF
clone_size: NA; v_call: TRBV5-1; j_call: TRBJ1-1; d_call: NA; cdr3_nt: TGCGCCAGCAGCTTGGGACGGAGTTCGGCCACTGAAGCTTTCTTT; cdr3_aa: CASSLGRSSATEAFF
clone_size: NA; v_call: TRBV27; j_call: TRBJ2-5; d_call: TRBD1; cdr3_nt: TGTGCCAGCAGTTCGACCGGGACAGGGGGATACCAAGAGACCCAGTACTTC; cdr3_aa: CASSSTGTGGYQETQYF
clone_size: once; v_call: TRBV27; j_call: TRBJ1-2; d_call: TRBD1; cdr3_nt: TGTGCCAGCAGCCACTCGACAGGGAACTATGGCTACACCTTC; cdr3_aa: CASSHSTGNYGYTF
clone_size: NA; v_call: TRBV25-1; j_call: TRBJ1-1; d_call: NA; cdr3_nt: TGTGCCAGCACACGATCGGACAGCTACACTGAAGCTTTCTTT; cdr3_aa: CASTRSDSYTEAFF
clone_size: NA; v_call: TRBV18; j_call: TRBJ1-1; d_call: NA; cdr3_nt: TGTGCCAGCTCACCAAGTAAATCGAGGGTTTTAGACACTGAAGCTTTCTTT; cdr3_aa: CASSPSKSRVLDTEAFF